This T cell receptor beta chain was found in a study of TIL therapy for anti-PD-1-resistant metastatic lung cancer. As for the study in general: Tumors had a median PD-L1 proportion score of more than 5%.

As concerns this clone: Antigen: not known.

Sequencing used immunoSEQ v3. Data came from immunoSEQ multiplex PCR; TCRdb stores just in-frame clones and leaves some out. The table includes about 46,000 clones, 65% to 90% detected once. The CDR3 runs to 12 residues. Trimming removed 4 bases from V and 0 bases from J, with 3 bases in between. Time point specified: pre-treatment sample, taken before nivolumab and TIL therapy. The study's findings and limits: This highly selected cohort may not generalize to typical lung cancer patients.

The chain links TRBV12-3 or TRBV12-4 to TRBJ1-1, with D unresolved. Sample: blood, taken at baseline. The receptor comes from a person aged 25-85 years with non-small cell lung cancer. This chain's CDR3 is CASSSMNTEAFF. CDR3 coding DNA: TGTGCCAGCAGTTCGATGAACACTGAAGCTTTCTTT.